This T cell receptor beta chain appears in the sequencing data of a study of post-analysis software for immune sequencing data. Germline V CDR1 and CDR2: LGHNA, YNFKEQ. The ends were cut back, 4 bases at V and 2 bases at J, with 16 bases in the middle. The CDR3 extends over 16 amino acids. Findings and limits, study-wide: The study found TRBV5-6, TRBV5-1 and TRBV20-1 among 4 or 5 TRBV segments more frequent in patients than controls.

TCR beta cDNA libraries had unique molecular identifiers. With roughly 0.85 to 11 million T cells as the source, a few hundred thousand cDNA molecules resulted. One entry per CDR3 protein, called by TCRdb with MiXCR from the PCR reads. The table records approximately 770,000 distinct CDR3 sequences, around 45% of them present only once. Turning to this clonotype: Its antigen is not known.

The sequencing input was blood. The J gene is TRBJ2-3, the V gene TRBV4-2; possible D gene TRBD2, 5 bases. The sequence came from a girl aged 5-17 years with multiple sclerosis. The CDR3 is CASSPGVLEFTDTQYF. The CDR3 coding sequence is TGTGCCAGCAGCCCCGGGGTACTAGAGTTCACAGATACGCAGTATTTT.